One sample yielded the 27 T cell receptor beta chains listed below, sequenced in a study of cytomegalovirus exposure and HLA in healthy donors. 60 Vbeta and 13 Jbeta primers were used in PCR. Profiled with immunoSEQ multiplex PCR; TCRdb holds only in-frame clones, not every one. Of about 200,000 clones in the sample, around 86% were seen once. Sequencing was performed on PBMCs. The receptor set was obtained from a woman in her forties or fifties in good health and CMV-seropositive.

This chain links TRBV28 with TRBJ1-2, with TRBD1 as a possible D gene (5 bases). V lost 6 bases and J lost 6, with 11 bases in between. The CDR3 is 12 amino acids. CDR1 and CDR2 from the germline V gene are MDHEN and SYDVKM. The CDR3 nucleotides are TGTGCCAGCAGCCCCAGGGTTCATGGCTACACCTTC. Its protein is CASSPRVHGYTF.

CDR3 protein: CSVAGQGNTEAFF. The CDR3 nucleotides read TGCAGCGTCGCCGGACAGGGGAACACTGAAGCTTTCTTT. The chain recombines TRBV29-1 with TRBJ1-1, with 8 bases lining up with TRBD1. This CDR3 has 13 amino acids. After removal of 6 bases from V and 1 base from J, the junction contained 4 bases not matched to a gene. Germline V CDR1 and CDR2: SQVTM, ANQGSEA.

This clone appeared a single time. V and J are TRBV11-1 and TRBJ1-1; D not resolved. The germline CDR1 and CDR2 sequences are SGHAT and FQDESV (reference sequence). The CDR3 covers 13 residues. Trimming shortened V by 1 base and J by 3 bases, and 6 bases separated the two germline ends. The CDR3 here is CASSLVRDTEAFF. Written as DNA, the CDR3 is TGTGCCAGCAGCTTAGTCCGGGACACTGAAGCTTTCTTT.

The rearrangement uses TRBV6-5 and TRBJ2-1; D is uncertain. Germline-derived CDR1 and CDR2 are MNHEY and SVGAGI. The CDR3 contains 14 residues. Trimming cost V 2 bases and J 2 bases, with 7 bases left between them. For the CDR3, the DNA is TGTGCCAGCAGTTACACGGCGGCCTACAATGAGCAGTTCTTC. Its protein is CASSYTAAYNEQFF.

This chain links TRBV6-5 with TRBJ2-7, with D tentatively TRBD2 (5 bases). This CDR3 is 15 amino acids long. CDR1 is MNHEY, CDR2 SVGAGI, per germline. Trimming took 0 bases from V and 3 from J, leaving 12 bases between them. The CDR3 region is CASSYSKAEGYEQYF. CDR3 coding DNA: TGTGCCAGCAGTTACTCGAAAGCAGAGGGCTACGAGCAGTACTTC.

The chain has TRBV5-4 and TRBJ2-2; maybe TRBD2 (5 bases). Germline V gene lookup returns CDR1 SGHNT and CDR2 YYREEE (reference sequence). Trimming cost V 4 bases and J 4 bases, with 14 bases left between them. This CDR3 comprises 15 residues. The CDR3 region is CASSPSGFGTGELFF. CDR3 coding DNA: TGTGCCAGCAGCCCCAGCGGTTTTGGCACCGGGGAGCTGTTTTTT.

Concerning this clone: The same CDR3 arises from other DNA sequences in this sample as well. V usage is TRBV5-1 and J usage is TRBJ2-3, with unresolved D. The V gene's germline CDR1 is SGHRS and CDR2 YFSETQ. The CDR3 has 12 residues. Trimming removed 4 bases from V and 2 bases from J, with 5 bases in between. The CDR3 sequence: CASSISTDTQYF. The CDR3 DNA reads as TGCGCCAGCAGCATCTCCACAGATACGCAGTATTTT.

CDR3 residues: CASSALDRDFYGYTF. DNA of the CDR3: TGTGCCAGTAGTGCATTGGACAGGGACTTCTATGGCTACACCTTC. The gene calls are TRBV19 and TRBJ1-2; 8 bases are shared with TRBD1. The CDR3 totals 15 residues. V lost 5 bases, J lost 4 bases, and 9 bases stayed unmatched. Germline V gene sequence: CDR1 LNHDA, CDR2 SQIVND (reference sequence). Full variable domain (missing parts from reference TRBV19 and TRBJ1-2): DGGITQSPKYLFRKEGQNVTLSCEQNLNHDAMYWYRQDPGQGLRLIYYSQIVNDFQKGDIAEGYSVSREKKESFPLTVTSAQKNPTAFYLCASSALDRDFYGYTFGSGTRLTVV.

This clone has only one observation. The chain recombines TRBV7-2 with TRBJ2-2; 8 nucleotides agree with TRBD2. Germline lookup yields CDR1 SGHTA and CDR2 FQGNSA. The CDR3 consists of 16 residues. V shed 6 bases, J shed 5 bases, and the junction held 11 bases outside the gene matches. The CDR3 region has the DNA TGTGCCAGCAGTTCTCAACCGACTAGCGTGACCGGGGAGCTGTTTTTT. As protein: CASSSQPTSVTGELFF.

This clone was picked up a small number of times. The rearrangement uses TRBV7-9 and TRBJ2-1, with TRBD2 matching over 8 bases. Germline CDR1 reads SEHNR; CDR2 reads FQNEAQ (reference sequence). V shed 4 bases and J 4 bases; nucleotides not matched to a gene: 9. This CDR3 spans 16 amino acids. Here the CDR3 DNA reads TGTGCCAGCAGCTCCACTAGCGGCCCCATTTACAATGAGCAGTTCTTC. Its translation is CASSSTSGPIYNEQFF. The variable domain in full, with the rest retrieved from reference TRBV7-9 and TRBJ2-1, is DTGVSQNPRHKITKRGQNVTFRCDPISEHNRLYWYRQTLGQGPEFLTYFQNEAQLEKSRLLSDRFSAERPKGSFSTLEIQRTEQGDSAMYLCASSSTSGPIYNEQFFGPGTRLTVL.

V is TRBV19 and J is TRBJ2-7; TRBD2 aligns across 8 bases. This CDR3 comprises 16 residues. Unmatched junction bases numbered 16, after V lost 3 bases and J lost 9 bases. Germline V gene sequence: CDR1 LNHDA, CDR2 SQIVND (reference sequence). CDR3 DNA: TGTGCCAGTAGTATCCGGCCTAGCGGGCTATCCATGGGGCAGTACTTC. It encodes CASSIRPSGLSMGQYF.

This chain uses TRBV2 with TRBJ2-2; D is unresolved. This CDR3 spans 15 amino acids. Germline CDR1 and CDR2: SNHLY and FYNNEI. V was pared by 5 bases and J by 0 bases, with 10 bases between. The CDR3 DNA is TGTGCCAGCAGTTTCGACTGGCCGAACACCGGGGAGCTGTTTTTT. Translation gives CASSFDWPNTGELFF.

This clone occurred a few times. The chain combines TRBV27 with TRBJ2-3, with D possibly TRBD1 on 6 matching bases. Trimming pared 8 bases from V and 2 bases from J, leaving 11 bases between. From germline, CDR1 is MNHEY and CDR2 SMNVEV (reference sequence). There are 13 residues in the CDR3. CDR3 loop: CASRTGHTDTQYF. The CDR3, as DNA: TGTGCCAGCCGAACAGGGCACACAGATACGCAGTATTTT.

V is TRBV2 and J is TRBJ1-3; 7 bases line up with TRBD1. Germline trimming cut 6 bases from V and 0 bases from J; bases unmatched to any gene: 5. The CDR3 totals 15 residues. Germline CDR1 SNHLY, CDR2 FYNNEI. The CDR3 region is CASSPGQSSGNTIYF. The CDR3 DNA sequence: TGTGCCAGCAGCCCGGGACAGAGCTCTGGAAACACCATATATTTT.

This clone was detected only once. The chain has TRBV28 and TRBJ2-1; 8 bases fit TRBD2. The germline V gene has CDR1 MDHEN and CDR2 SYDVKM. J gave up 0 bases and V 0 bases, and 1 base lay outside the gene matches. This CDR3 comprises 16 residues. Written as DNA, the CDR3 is TGTGCCAGCAGTTTATGGAGCGGGAGCTCCTACAATGAGCAGTTCTTC. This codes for CASSLWSGSSYNEQFF.

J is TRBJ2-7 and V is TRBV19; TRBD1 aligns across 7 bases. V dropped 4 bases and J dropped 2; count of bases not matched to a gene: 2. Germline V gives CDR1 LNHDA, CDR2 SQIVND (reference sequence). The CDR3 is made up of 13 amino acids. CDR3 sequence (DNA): TGTGCCAGTAGTACAGGGGGACCCTACGAGCAGTACTTC. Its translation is CASSTGGPYEQYF.

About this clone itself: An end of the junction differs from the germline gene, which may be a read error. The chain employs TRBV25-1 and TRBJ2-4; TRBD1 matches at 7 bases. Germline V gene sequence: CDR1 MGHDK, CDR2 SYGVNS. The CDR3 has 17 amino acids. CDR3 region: CASSEPGTAIGKNSQYF. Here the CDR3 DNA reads TGTGCCAGCAGTGAACCTGGGACAGCTATAGGCAAAAACAGTCAGTACTTC.

The CDR3: CASSHGTGGDYGYTF. In nucleotides, the CDR3 is TGCGCCAGCAGCCACGGGACAGGGGGCGACTATGGCTACACCTTC. J is TRBJ1-2 and V is TRBV5-1, with 12 bases identical to TRBD1. CDR3 length: 15 amino acids. V gave up 4 bases and J gave up 3 bases; unmatched junction bases: 4. CDR1 is SGHRS, CDR2 YFSETQ, per germline. Together with reference TRBV5-1 and TRBJ1-2, the CDR3 gives the full variable domain: KAGVTQTPRYLIKTRGQQVTLSCSPISGHRSVSWYQQTPGQGLQFLFEYFSETQRNKGNFPGRFSGRQFSNSRSEMNVSTLELGDSALYLCASSHGTGGDYGYTFGSGTRLTVV.

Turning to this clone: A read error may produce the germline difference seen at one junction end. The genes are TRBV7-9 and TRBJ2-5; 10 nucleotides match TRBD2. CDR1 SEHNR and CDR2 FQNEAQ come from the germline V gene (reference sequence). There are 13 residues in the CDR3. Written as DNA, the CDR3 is TGTTCCAGCAGATCTAGCGGGAGAGAGACCCAGTACTTC. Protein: CSSRSSGRETQYF. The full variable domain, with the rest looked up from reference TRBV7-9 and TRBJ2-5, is DTGVSQNPRHKITKRGQNVTFRCDPISEHNRLYWYRQTLGQGPEFLTYFQNEAQLEKSRLLSDRFSAERPKGSFSTLEIQRTEQGDSAMYLCSSRSSGRETQYFGPGTRLLVL.

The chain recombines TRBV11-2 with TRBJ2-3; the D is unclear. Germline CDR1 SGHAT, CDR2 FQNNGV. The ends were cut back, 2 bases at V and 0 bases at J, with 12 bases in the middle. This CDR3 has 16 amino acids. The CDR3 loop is CASSLRLGGSTDTQYF. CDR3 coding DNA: TGTGCCAGCAGCTTAAGGCTAGGCGGCAGCACAGATACGCAGTATTTT.

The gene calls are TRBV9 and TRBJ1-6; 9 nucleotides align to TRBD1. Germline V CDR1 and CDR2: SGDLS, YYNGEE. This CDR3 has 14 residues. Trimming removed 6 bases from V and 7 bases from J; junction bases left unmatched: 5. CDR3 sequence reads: CASTPGQGNSPLHF. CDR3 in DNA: TGTGCCAGCACCCCGGGACAGGGAAATTCACCCCTCCACTTT.

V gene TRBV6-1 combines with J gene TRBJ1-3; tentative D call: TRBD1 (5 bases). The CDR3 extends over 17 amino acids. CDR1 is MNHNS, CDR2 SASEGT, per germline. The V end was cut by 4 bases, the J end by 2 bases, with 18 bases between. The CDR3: CASSGAWEGTAGNTIYF. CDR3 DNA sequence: TGTGCCAGCAGTGGGGCCTGGGAGGGGACCGCTGGAAACACCATATATTTT.

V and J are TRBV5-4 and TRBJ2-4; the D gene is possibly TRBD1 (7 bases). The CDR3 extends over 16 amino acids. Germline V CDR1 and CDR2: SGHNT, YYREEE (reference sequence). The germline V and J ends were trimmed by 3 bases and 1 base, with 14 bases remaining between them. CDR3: CASSSTGAGAKNIQYF. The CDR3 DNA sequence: TGTGCCAGCAGCTCTACAGGGGCGGGGGCCAAAAACATTCAGTACTTC.

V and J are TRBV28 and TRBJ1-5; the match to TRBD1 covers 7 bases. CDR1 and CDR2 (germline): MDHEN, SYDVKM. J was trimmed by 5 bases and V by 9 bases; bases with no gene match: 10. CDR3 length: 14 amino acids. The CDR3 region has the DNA TGTGCCAGTGAAAGCCGGGACAGCCATCAGCCCCAGCATTTT. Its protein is CASESRDSHQPQHF.

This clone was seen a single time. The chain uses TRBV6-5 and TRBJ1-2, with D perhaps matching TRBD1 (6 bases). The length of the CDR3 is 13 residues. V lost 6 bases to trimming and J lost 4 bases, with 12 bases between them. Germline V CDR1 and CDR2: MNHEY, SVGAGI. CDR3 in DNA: TGTGCCAGCAGCCTCGGACAGACCTATGGCTACACCTTC. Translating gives CASSLGQTYGYTF.

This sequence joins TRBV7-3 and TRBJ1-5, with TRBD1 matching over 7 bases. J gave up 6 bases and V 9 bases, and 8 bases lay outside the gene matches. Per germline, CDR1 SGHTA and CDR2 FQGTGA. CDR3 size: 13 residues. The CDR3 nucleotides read TGTGCCAGAGCTGACAGGGCCCGTCAGCCCCAGCATTTT. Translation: CARADRARQPQHF.

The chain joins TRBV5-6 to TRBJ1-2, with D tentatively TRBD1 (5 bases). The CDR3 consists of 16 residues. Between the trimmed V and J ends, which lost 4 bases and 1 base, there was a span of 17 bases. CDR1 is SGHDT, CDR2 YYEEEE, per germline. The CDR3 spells CASSLRGLPHNYGYTF. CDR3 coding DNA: TGTGCCAGCAGCCTCCGGGGGTTGCCCCATAACTATGGCTACACCTTC.